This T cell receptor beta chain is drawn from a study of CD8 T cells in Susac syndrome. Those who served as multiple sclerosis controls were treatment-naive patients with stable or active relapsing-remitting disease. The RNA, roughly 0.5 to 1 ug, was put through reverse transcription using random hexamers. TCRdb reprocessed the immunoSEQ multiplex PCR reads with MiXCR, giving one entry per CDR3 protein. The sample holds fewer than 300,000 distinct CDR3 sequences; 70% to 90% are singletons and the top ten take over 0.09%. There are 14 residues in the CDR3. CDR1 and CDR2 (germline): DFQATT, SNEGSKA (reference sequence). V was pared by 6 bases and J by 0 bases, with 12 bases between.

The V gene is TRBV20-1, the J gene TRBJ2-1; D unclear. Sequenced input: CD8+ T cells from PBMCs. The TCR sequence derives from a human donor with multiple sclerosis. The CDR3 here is CSASRLSSYNEQFF. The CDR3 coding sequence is TGCAGTGCCTCCCGACTGAGCTCCTACAATGAGCAGTTCTTC.